The 12 T cell receptor beta chains below come from one sample, sequenced in a study of a mutant IDH1 vaccine in newly diagnosed glioma. Assay: immunoSEQ multiplex PCR; the TCRdb copy retains only in-frame clones and omits some. Found here are more than 45,000 clones, approximately 90% of them singletons; the top ten hold more than 5.5%. Their antigens are not known. Time point reported: week 35, safety follow-up. It was 300 ug of mutant IDH1 20-mer peptide that made up each vaccine dose, given with topical imiquimod. The material was PBMCs, obtained from a glioma patient whose treatment included an IDH1 peptide vaccine. The receptors here all came from a middle-aged woman with glioma.

The CDR3 region is CARSNTPRTGGAAETQYF. In DNA form, the CDR3 reads TGTGCCAGAAGCAATACTCCAAGGACAGGGGGCGCGGCAGAGACCCAGTACTTC. The chain recombines TRBV5-3 with TRBJ2-5, with TRBD1 matching 11 bases. TRBV5-3 is reported as an ORF; its role is uncertain. J lost 4 bases, V lost 4 bases, and 15 bases had no gene match. CDR3 length: 18 amino acids.

This clone was observed a single time. The chain couples TRBV10-2 to TRBJ2-2, with TRBD2 matching 11 bases. The ends lost 9 bases at V and 1 base at J; junction bases unmatched: 4. The V gene's germline CDR1 is WSHSY and CDR2 SAAADI. CDR3 length: 15 amino acids. The CDR3 reads CASHGLAGNTGELFF. The CDR3 coding sequence is TGCGCCAGTCACGGACTAGCGGGGAACACCGGGGAGCTGTTTTTT.

This clone was counted once. The chain recombines TRBV10-1 with TRBJ2-5; 9 bases map to TRBD1. Germline V CDR1 and CDR2: WNHNN, SYGVQD (reference sequence). The length of the CDR3 is 12 residues. V shed 11 bases and J 5 bases; nucleotides not matched to a gene: 6. The DNA for the CDR3 is TGCGCCGGACAGGGGAAGTCGGAGACCCAGTACTTC. Translation: CAGQGKSETQYF.

The V call is TRBV12-5, the J call TRBJ2-7; D gene unclear. With 9 bases removed from V and 4 bases from J, the gap between germline ends came to 19 bases. Germline V CDR1 and CDR2: LGHNT, FRNRAP. CDR3 length: 14 amino acids. The CDR3 loop is CASPITGFEYEQYF. The CDR3 nucleotides are TGTGCTAGCCCGATAACCGGGTTCGAATACGAGCAGTACTTC.

This clone was seen a few times. The chain links TRBV5-1 to TRBJ1-5; maybe TRBD1 (6 bases). Germline values: CDR1 SGHRS, CDR2 YFSETQ. The ends were cut back, 0 bases at V and 9 bases at J, with 10 bases in the middle. This CDR3 spans 13 amino acids. For the CDR3, the DNA is TGCGCCAGCAGCTTGGTAGGGGGTGGGCCCCAGCATTTT. Its protein product is CASSLVGGGPQHF. Together with reference TRBV5-1 and TRBJ1-5, the CDR3 gives the full variable domain: KAGVTQTPRYLIKTRGQQVTLSCSPISGHRSVSWYQQTPGQGLQFLFEYFSETQRNKGNFPGRFSGRQFSNSRSEMNVSTLELGDSALYLCASSLVGGGPQHFGDGTRLSIL.

The chain combines TRBV6-4 with TRBJ2-1; no definite D call. The V gene lost 6 bases and the J gene lost 0 bases, with 15 bases spanning the gap. Per the germline V gene, CDR1 is MRHNA and CDR2 is SNTAGT. The CDR3 has 16 amino acids. In DNA form, the CDR3 reads TGTGCCAGCAGCGATACCCTCCACAGCTCCTACAATGAGCAGTTCTTC. This gives the protein CASSDTLHSSYNEQFF.

This chain links TRBV29-1 with TRBJ1-2; 7 nucleotides align to TRBD1. Germline V gene lookup returns CDR1 SQVTM and CDR2 ANQGSEA. This CDR3 contains 16 residues. Trimming removed 7 bases from V and 6 bases from J; junction bases left unmatched: 20. The CDR3 loop reads CSAEGAGKVLSDGYTF. For the CDR3, the DNA is TGCAGCGCCGAGGGGGCAGGGAAAGTCCTATCGGATGGCTACACCTTC.

This rearrangement joins TRBV14 to TRBJ1-2; D not certain. This CDR3 has 19 amino acids. Germline CDR1 is SGHDN and CDR2 is FVKESK. The V end was cut by 1 base, the J end by 0 bases, with 21 bases between. CDR3 bases: TGTGCCAGCAGCCAAGTTGAGGGATTACCCACAAGAGCTAACTATGGCTACACCTTC. Amino acids: CASSQVEGLPTRANYGYTF.

The V gene is TRBV5-1, the J gene TRBJ2-1; D is perhaps TRBD2 (6 bases). The V end lost 0 bases, the J end lost 3 bases, and 13 bases lay between the germline ends. This CDR3 spans 16 amino acids. Germline V CDR1 and CDR2: SGHRS, YFSETQ. As DNA, the CDR3 is TGCGCCAGCAGCTTGGAGGCTGCGGGGTTCTACAATGAGCAGTTCTTC. Its translation is CASSLEAAGFYNEQFF.

The gene calls are TRBV15 and TRBJ1-1, with TRBD1 as a possible D gene (5 bases). Trimming removed 5 bases from V and 0 bases from J, with 22 bases in between. This CDR3 comprises 18 residues. Germline assignment: CDR1 LNHNV and CDR2 YYDKDF (reference sequence). The CDR3 is CATSRWKGTPQLNTEAFF. The DNA for the CDR3 is TGTGCCACCAGCCGCTGGAAGGGGACCCCCCAGCTGAACACTGAAGCTTTCTTT.

The V gene is TRBV30, the J gene TRBJ2-7; tentatively, D is TRBD1 or TRBD2 (5 bases each). Between the trimmed V and J ends, which lost 8 bases and 0 bases, there was a span of 14 bases. The germline V gene has CDR1 GTSNPN and CDR2 SVGIG (reference sequence). The CDR3 covers 13 residues. CDR3 loop: CAGTDLSSYEQYF. CDR3 DNA sequence: TGTGCCGGGACCGACCTTAGCTCCTACGAGCAGTACTTC.

This clone appeared a few times. The CDR3: CASRTGKGNTEAFF. In nucleotides, the CDR3 is TGTGCCAGTAGGACAGGGAAGGGGAACACTGAAGCTTTCTTT. The V call is TRBV19, the J call TRBJ1-1; 7 bases line up with TRBD1. Germline V gene data show CDR1 as LNHDA and CDR2 as SQIVND (reference sequence). There are 14 residues in the CDR3. Trimming at V came to 6 bases and at J to 1 base, leaving 5 bases not matched to a gene.